Each of the 30 T cell receptor beta chains below was sequenced from the same sample in a study of vaccination effects on CD4 cells after COVID-19 (dated by TCRdb to 2022 to 2024). Library preparation used the immunoSEQ multiplex PCR assay. TCRdb retrieved this table from immuneACCESS and kept in-frame rearrangements only. Not all clones are present; in checked studies, unresolved V genes account for under half, and no reason is known for the remainder. The sample records fewer than 25,000 clones, about 73% of which are singletons. The ten largest clones take up approximately 12% of the sample. To identify antigen-specific CD4+ T cell clonotypes by their expansion, the ViraFEST assay first stimulated PBMC with viral peptide pools and then applied TCR sequencing. After around ten days of culture, CD4+ T cells were isolated with the EasySep CD4+ T cell isolation kit. These TCRs' antigens remain unknown.

The sequences come from CD4+ T cells from PBMCs cultured with HCoV-229E spike peptides, collected before COVID-19 vaccination. The cell subset or site tag for this specimen amounts to: HCoV-229E spike overlapping peptide pool stimulation. Receptor source: a human donor who received a COVID-19 vaccine.

This chain uses TRBV14 with TRBJ2-2; D is possibly TRBD1 (6 bases). Between the trimmed V and J ends, which lost 2 bases and 3 bases, there was a span of 13 bases. The germline V gene encodes CDR1 SGHDN and CDR2 FVKESK. The CDR3 covers 16 residues. This chain's CDR3 is CASSQLIGTYTGELFF. The CDR3 DNA sequence: TGTGCCAGCAGCCAACTAATCGGGACATACACCGGGGAGCTGTTTTTT.

The V and J genes are TRBV18 and TRBJ2-1, with 12 bases fitting TRBD2. The V gene's germline CDR1 is KGHSH and CDR2 LQKENI. The ends lost 3 bases at V and 9 bases at J; junction bases unmatched: 9. This CDR3 is 16 amino acids long. CDR3: CASSPIGLAGKGEQFF. CDR3 DNA sequence: TGTGCCAGCTCACCCATTGGACTAGCGGGGAAGGGTGAGCAGTTCTTC. The full variable domain, rest sourced from reference TRBV18 and TRBJ2-1, is NAGVMQNPRHLVRRRGQEARLRCSPMKGHSHVYWYRQLPEEGLKFMVYLQKENIIDESGMPKERFSAEFPKEGPSILRIQQVVRGDSAAYFCASSPIGLAGKGEQFFGPGTRLTVL.

This clone was detected a few times. The J gene is TRBJ1-6, the V gene TRBV11-2, with D tentatively TRBD1 (5 bases). CDR3 size: 15 residues. The germline V and J ends were trimmed by 5 bases and 8 bases, with 16 bases remaining between them. Per the germline V gene, CDR1 is SGHAT and CDR2 is FQNNGV. The CDR3 region is CASSRDRNPYSPLHF. CDR3 DNA: TGTGCCAGCAGCCGGGACCGAAACCCCTATTCACCCCTCCACTTT. Filled out from reference TRBV11-2 and TRBJ1-6, the complete variable domain reads EAGVAQSPRYKIIEKRQSVAFWCNPISGHATLYWYQQILGQGPKLLIQFQNNGVVDDSQLPKDRFSAERLKGVDSTLKIQPAKLEDSAVYLCASSRDRNPYSPLHFGNGTRLTVT.

This clone was seen a few times. The genes are TRBV10-1 and TRBJ1-6, with D tentatively TRBD1 (5 bases). V gave up 8 bases and J gave up 6 bases, with 14 bases separating them. The germline gives CDR1 WNHNN, CDR2 SYGVQD (reference sequence). This CDR3 is built from 14 residues. This CDR3 reads CASGVGTPNSPLHF. The CDR3 nucleotides are TGCGCCAGCGGAGTAGGGACTCCTAATTCACCCCTCCACTTT.

In its sample, this clone was seen a few times. The chain has TRBV6-1 and TRBJ2-1; 12 nucleotides align to TRBD2. V lost 4 bases, J lost 3 bases, and 4 bases stayed unmatched. Germline V lookup: CDR1 MNHNS, CDR2 SASEGT. This CDR3 is built from 16 residues. CDR3 DNA: TGTGCCAGCAGTGTGTCTAGCGGGGGGGTCTACAATGAGCAGTTCTTC. This encodes CASSVSSGGVYNEQFF.

The chain links TRBV7-2 to TRBJ1-1, with 11 bases matching TRBD1. Germline V gene lookup returns CDR1 SGHTA and CDR2 FQGNSA. V lost 1 base to trimming and J lost 6 bases; unmatched junction nucleotides: 13. The length of the CDR3 is 18 residues. The CDR3: CASSLGVGQGARGSEAFF. The CDR3 DNA follows: TGTGCCAGCAGCTTAGGTGTCGGACAGGGGGCGCGGGGCTCTGAAGCTTTCTTT.

The chain has TRBV4-1 and TRBJ2-2, with TRBD2 identical over 7 bases. This CDR3 comprises 14 residues. With V trimmed by 0 bases and J by 5 bases, 0 bases remained unmatched. Per germline, CDR1 MGHRA and CDR2 YSYEKL. The CDR3 reads CASSQEGGTGELFF. DNA of the CDR3: TGCGCCAGCAGCCAAGAGGGAGGGACCGGGGAGCTGTTTTTT.

This clone was recorded only once. The chain combines TRBV7-6 with TRBJ1-2; 8 bases are a match to TRBD1. The germline gives CDR1 SGHVS, CDR2 FNYEAQ. Trimming cost V 4 bases and J 0 bases; bases outside gene matches: 7. This CDR3 has 16 residues. The CDR3 coding sequence is TGTGCCAGCAGCTCCGCTGGACAGGGCTCTAACTATGGCTACACCTTC. This codes for CASSSAGQGSNYGYTF.

This clone has a handful of counts. The chain has TRBV7-9 and TRBJ1-5; unclear D gene. V lost 1 base to trimming and J lost 5 bases, with 12 bases between them. Germline V lookup: CDR1 SEHNR, CDR2 FQNEAQ (reference sequence). The CDR3 contains 15 residues. The CDR3 nucleotides read TGTGCCAGCAGCTTAGGCCCCGGGCGGGATCAGCCCCAGCATTTT. Translated: CASSLGPGRDQPQHF.

The genes are TRBV21-1 and TRBJ2-1. TRBV21-1 corresponds to a pseudogene. The length of the CDR3 is 13 residues. CDR3 protein: CARDRRGYNEQFF. The CDR3 DNA reads TGTGCCAGAGACAGGAGGGGATACAATGAGCAGTTCTTC.

The chain carries TRBV3-1 (or the pseudogene TRBV3-2) and TRBJ2-5; 8 bases are a match to TRBD2. Germline CDR1 and CDR2: LGHDT and YNNKEL (reference sequence). This CDR3 is built from 15 residues. V lost 4 bases, J lost 2 bases, and 6 bases stayed unmatched. For the CDR3, the DNA is TGTGCCAGCAGCCCGGGGGGGCGGGCTCAAGAGACCCAGTACTTC. Amino acid sequence: CASSPGGRAQETQYF.

This clone appeared a few times. The J gene is TRBJ1-2, the V gene TRBV12-3 or TRBV12-4, with 7 bases aligning to TRBD1. The CDR3 covers 13 residues. The trim removed 5 bases at V and 3 bases at J, leaving 3 bases unmatched. This CDR3 is CASSPTGHYGYTF. The DNA for the CDR3 is TGTGCCAGCAGTCCGACAGGGCACTATGGCTACACCTTC.

This clone was counted a few times. This chain connects TRBV19 to TRBJ2-2; either TRBD1 or TRBD2 may supply D (5 bases each). The V end was cut by 7 bases, the J end by 3 bases, with 12 bases between. CDR1 and CDR2 from the germline V gene are LNHDA and SQIVND (reference sequence). The CDR3 consists of 14 residues. CDR3 in DNA: TGTGCCAGTACGCGAGGGGTTGACACCGGGGAGCTGTTTTTT. It specifies CASTRGVDTGELFF.

CDR3 residues: CASSLERGVVYEQYF. CDR3 DNA: TGTGCCAGCAGCTTGGAACGGGGGGTGGTATACGAGCAGTACTTC. The chain joins TRBV5-4 to TRBJ2-7, with TRBD2 identical over 7 bases. The CDR3 length is 15 residues. The germline V gene encodes CDR1 SGHNT and CDR2 YYREEE (reference sequence). With V trimmed by 0 bases and J by 4 bases, 7 bases remained unmatched.

V is TRBV7-2 and J is TRBJ2-7; 7 bases fit TRBD1. The CDR3 runs 16 residues. J gave up 0 bases and V 4 bases, and 9 bases lay outside the gene matches. The germline CDR1 and CDR2 sequences are SGHTA and FQGNSA. The CDR3 sequence is CASSSNRQGFSYEQYF. CDR3 in DNA: TGTGCCAGCAGCTCCAACCGACAGGGATTCTCCTACGAGCAGTACTTC.

This chain connects TRBV19 to TRBJ2-5; D call uncertain. Germline-derived CDR1 and CDR2 are LNHDA and SQIVND (reference sequence). Between the trimmed V and J ends, which lost 5 bases and 0 bases, there was a span of 7 bases. The CDR3 length is 13 residues. This CDR3 reads CASSRAYQETQYF. For the CDR3, the DNA is TGTGCCAGTAGTCGGGCTTACCAAGAGACCCAGTACTTC.

This CDR3 is CASRGVQETQYF. The CDR3 DNA sequence: TGTGCCAGCAGGGGAGTTCAAGAGACCCAGTACTTC. The genes are TRBV27 and TRBJ2-5, with TRBD2 as a possible D gene (5 bases). V was shortened by 6 bases and J by 2 bases, with 7 bases between the two germline ends. This CDR3 comprises 12 residues. Germline V gene data show CDR1 as MNHEY and CDR2 as SMNVEV (reference sequence).

The rearrangement uses TRBV11-3 and TRBJ2-2, with D perhaps matching TRBD2 (5 bases). Germline values: CDR1 SGHNT, CDR2 YENEEA. The CDR3 spans 17 residues. V lost 0 bases, J lost 0 bases, and 11 bases lay in between. CDR3 sequence: CASSLEVLASNTGELFF. In DNA form, the CDR3 reads TGTGCCAGCAGCTTAGAGGTTCTAGCCTCGAACACCGGGGAGCTGTTTTTT.

The rearrangement uses TRBV15 and TRBJ1-3, with D unresolved. Trimming removed 0 bases from V and 2 bases from J, with 11 bases in between. CDR1 LNHNV and CDR2 YYDKDF come from the germline V gene (reference sequence). This CDR3 has 16 amino acids. CDR3 in DNA: TGTGCCACCAGCAGAGAAAGGGCAGTGCCTGGAAACACCATATATTTT. Residues: CATSRERAVPGNTIYF.

This clone was counted a few times. The V and J genes are TRBV5-6 and TRBJ1-1, with D possibly matching TRBD1 (6 bases). Germline loops: CDR1 SGHDT, CDR2 YYEEEE. This CDR3 is built from 11 residues. The V end lost 2 bases, the J end lost 11 bases, and 10 bases lay between the germline ends. DNA for the CDR3: TGTGCCAGCAGCTTAACAGGGACGGCTTTCTTT. It yields the protein CASSLTGTAFF.

The chain has TRBV15 and TRBJ1-2; 8 nucleotides agree with TRBD1. Germline CDR1 and CDR2: LNHNV and YYDKDF (reference sequence). This CDR3 comprises 13 residues. J was trimmed by 8 bases and V by 5 bases; bases with no gene match: 7. CDR3 sequence reads: CATSSGQGGGYTF. CDR3 coding DNA: TGTGCCACCAGCTCCGGACAGGGCGGAGGCTACACCTTC.

This clone was counted between two and nine times. This chain uses TRBV11-2 with TRBJ1-6; D gene ambiguous. Germline V gene data show CDR1 as SGHAT and CDR2 as FQNNGV. The CDR3 consists of 14 residues. V was clipped by 6 bases and J by 7 bases, with 13 bases between them. The CDR3 bases are TGTGCCAGCAGGACTAATGGCCGGAATTCACCCCTCCACTTT. As protein: CASRTNGRNSPLHF.

This CDR3 reads CASDPGQGMPMNTEAFF. CDR3 nucleotides: TGCGCCAGCGACCCCGGACAGGGGATGCCTATGAACACTGAAGCTTTCTTT. The V and J genes are TRBV5-1 and TRBJ1-1; 9 nucleotides agree with TRBD1. Losses at the gene ends were 7 bases for V and 0 bases for J; bases not matched to a gene: 13. The CDR3 covers 17 residues. Looked up from germline, CDR1 is SGHRS and CDR2 is YFSETQ. The complete variable domain, with remaining parts taken from reference TRBV5-1 and TRBJ1-1, reads KAGVTQTPRYLIKTRGQQVTLSCSPISGHRSVSWYQQTPGQGLQFLFEYFSETQRNKGNFPGRFSGRQFSNSRSEMNVSTLELGDSALYLCASDPGQGMPMNTEAFFGQGTRLTVV.

The V gene is TRBV14, the J gene TRBJ1-2; D is unclear. Germline V gene data show CDR1 as SGHDN and CDR2 as FVKESK. Between the trimmed V and J ends, which lost 0 bases and 4 bases, there was a span of 15 bases. The CDR3 is 16 residues long. The CDR3 protein is CASSQDRAPEFYGYTF. The CDR3 DNA reads as TGTGCCAGCAGCCAAGATCGGGCACCCGAGTTCTATGGCTACACCTTC.

This chain uses TRBV18 with TRBJ2-7; tentatively, D is TRBD2 (6 bases). CDR3 size: 14 residues. The V and J ends lost 6 bases and 3 bases respectively, with 15 bases between them. Germline CDR1 and CDR2: KGHSH and LQKENI. This CDR3 reads CASSGKAGLYEQYF. In nucleotides, the CDR3 is TGTGCCAGCTCGGGGAAGGCGGGGCTCTACGAGCAGTACTTC.

This clone has only one observation. The chain links TRBV4-1 to TRBJ2-7; tentative D call: TRBD2 (5 bases). Trimming pared 2 bases from V and 4 bases from J, leaving 9 bases between. This CDR3 region has 13 residues. The V gene's germline CDR1 is MGHRA and CDR2 YSYEKL. The CDR3 bases are TGCGCCAGCAGCCAACGAGAGGGTTACGAGCAGTACTTC. This gives the protein CASSQREGYEQYF.

The chain couples TRBV7-9 to TRBJ1-5; D might be TRBD1 (5 bases). Germline lookup yields CDR1 SEHNR and CDR2 FQNEAQ (reference sequence). This CDR3 has 15 amino acids. Deletions cut 5 bases from V and 6 bases from J, with 17 bases between. The CDR3 DNA follows: TGTGCCAGCAGCCCGGGTACGGGGGAGGCTCAGCCCCAGCATTTT. This codes for CASSPGTGEAQPQHF.

The chain uses TRBV6-6 and TRBJ2-7; TRBD1 agrees at 7 bases. CDR1 is MNHNY and CDR2 is SVGAGI in the germline V gene (reference sequence). The CDR3 length is 16 residues. Trimming removed 5 bases from V and 1 base from J; junction bases left unmatched: 11. CDR3 nucleotides: TGTGCCAGCAGTAATCTGGGTCAGGGGGTTTCCTACGAGCAGTACTTC. Encoded protein: CASSNLGQGVSYEQYF.

The chain uses TRBV5-4 and TRBJ1-6, with 10 nucleotides matching TRBD1. The CDR3 totals 17 residues. CDR1 and CDR2 (germline): SGHNT, YYREEE (reference sequence). Germline trimming cut 6 bases from V and 7 bases from J; bases unmatched to any gene: 13. In DNA, the CDR3 is TGTGCCAGCACAACGAGCGACAGGGGGCAGAGGAATTCACCCCTCCACTTT. It specifies CASTTSDRGQRNSPLHF.

This clone was picked up one time. The rearrangement joins TRBV3-1 (or the pseudogene TRBV3-2) to TRBJ2-5; no reliable D call. CDR1 LGHDT and CDR2 YNNKEL come from the germline V gene (reference sequence). The CDR3 contains 13 residues. V lost 1 base and J 1 base, leaving 4 bases between the germline ends. Written as DNA, the CDR3 is TGTGCCAGCAGCCAAGTTCTCCAAGAGACCCAGTACTTC. Its translation is CASSQVLQETQYF.